The TCR beta chain under discussion was sequenced for a study of response to subunit inactivated influenza vaccine. TCRdb itself ran the RT-PCR reads through MiXCR, one entry per CDR3 protein. The table has 500,000 to 600,000 distinct CDR3 sequences, about an eighth seen once; the top ten hold roughly 10%. The sequence was collected from a man aged 45 to 65 who received an inactivated influenza vaccine. Sequenced here: PBMCs from blood, sampled on the day of vaccination.

CDR3 residues: CASRGQAAAITYEQYF. In DNA form, the CDR3 reads TGTGCCAGCAGGGGACAGGCGGCTGCTATTACCTACGAGCAGTACTTC. The rearrangement links TRBV6-2 or TRBV6-3 to TRBJ2-7, with 8 bases lining up with TRBD1. Per germline, CDR1 MNHEY and CDR2 SVGEGT. V was clipped by 6 bases and J by 2 bases; unmatched bases: 12. The length of the CDR3 is 16 residues.